A selection of T cell receptor beta chains follows, all from one sample in a study of blood T cell repertoires in COVID-19. Sequencing was performed with immunoSEQ multiplex PCR; in TCRdb, only in-frame clones are kept and a portion is missing. Seen here are around 57,000 clones, 70% to 85% observed once, and the top ten hold about 5.5%. The sequenced material came from peripheral blood. The receptors here all came from a woman between 65 and 79 years old with acute or convalescent COVID-19. Each CDR3 is given with its conserved first and last residue. A D gene is named only where the DNA matches it firmly. The listing skips clone size in some rows; elsewhere it reads once, few, many or a size class.

J gene,clone size,V gene,D gene,CDR3 protein,CDR3 DNA
TRBJ1-5,.,TRBV7-8,TRBD1,CASSTGGNQPQHF,TGTGCCAGCAGCACAGGGGGTAATCAGCCCCAGCATTTT
TRBJ2-7,few,TRBV5-6,.,CASSSTGQSYEQYF,TGTGCCAGCAGCTCGACAGGCCAGTCCTACGAGCAGTACTTC
TRBJ1-4,.,TRBV4-1,.,CASTHGGAGNEKLFF,TGCGCCAGCACCCACGGGGGAGCGGGTAATGAAAAACTGTTTTTT
TRBJ1-6,.,TRBV7-2,TRBD1,CASSLVGQGNSPLHF,TGTGCCAGCAGCTTAGTGGGACAGGGTAATTCACCCCTCCACTTT
TRBJ2-7,.,TRBV28,.,CASRGKGVYEQYF,TGTGCCAGCAGGGGAAAGGGAGTCTACGAGCAGTACTTC
TRBJ2-1,once,TRBV3-1/TRBV3-2,.,CASGEKHEQFF,TGTGCCAGCGGGGAGAAGCATGAGCAGTTCTTC
TRBJ2-1,.,TRBV5-1,.,CASRFLLADNEQFF,TGCGCCAGCCGCTTTCTACTAGCAGACAATGAGCAGTTCTTC
TRBJ1-2,.,TRBV19,TRBD1,CASSEPRTGVYGYTF,TGTGCCAGTAGTGAACCCAGGACAGGTGTCTATGGCTACACCTTC
TRBJ1-3,.,TRBV7-2,.,CASSPTISPGNTIYF,TGTGCCAGCAGCCCAACTATCTCGCCTGGAAACACCATATATTTT
TRBJ2-7,.,TRBV5-1,TRBD1,CASSRTGGSYEQYF,TGCGCCAGCAGCCGGACAGGGGGATCCTACGAGCAGTACTTC
TRBJ2-7,.,TRBV9,.,CASSPSGGAGSYEQYF,TGTGCCAGCAGCCCAAGTGGGGGGGCGGGCTCCTACGAGCAGTACTTC
TRBJ2-1,once,TRBV12-3/TRBV12-4,TRBD2,CASRGGANEQFF,TGTGCCAGTCGCGGGGGGGCCAATGAGCAGTTCTTC
TRBJ2-2,.,TRBV27,TRBD2,CASSLSSGGNTGELFF,TGTGCCAGCAGTTTATCTAGCGGGGGTAACACCGGGGAGCTGTTTTTT
TRBJ1-5,few,TRBV4-2,.,CASSQDNPGDQPQHF,TGTGCCAGCAGCCAAGATAACCCAGGGGACCAGCCCCAGCATTTT
TRBJ2-7,many,TRBV4-1,.,CASSQEDPAGLRDEQYF,TGCGCCAGCAGCCAAGAGGACCCAGCAGGGCTCAGGGACGAGCAGTACTTC
TRBJ1-2,.,TRBV12-3/TRBV12-4,TRBD1,CASSSTGGYGYTF,TGTGCCAGCAGTTCAACAGGGGGTTATGGCTACACCTTC
TRBJ1-2,.,TRBV7-9,.,CASSLGGAERNGYTF,TGTGCCAGCAGCTTAGGGGGAGCGGAGAGAAATGGCTACACCTTC
TRBJ1-2,.,TRBV7-9,.,CASSPPLGGHGYTF,TGTGCCAGCAGCCCACCGTTGGGGGGGCACGGCTACACCTTC
TRBJ1-1,.,TRBV6-2/TRBV6-3,TRBD1,CASSRTGQGVTEAFF,TGTGCCAGCAGTAGGACGGGACAGGGGGTAACTGAAGCTTTCTTT
TRBJ2-4,.,TRBV7-8,.,CASSLGGRNIQYF,TGTGCCAGCAGCTTAGGGGGGCGAAACATTCAGTACTTC
TRBJ2-1,.,TRBV6-2/TRBV6-3,.,CASSHKRGEQFF,TGTGCCAGCAGTCACAAAAGGGGTGAGCAGTTCTTC
TRBJ2-7,.,TRBV6-5,TRBD1,CASRGTGSVYF,TGTGCCAGCAGGGGGACAGGTAGCGTGTACTTC
TRBJ2-2,.,TRBV5-1,.,CASSLGERTNTGELFF,TGCGCCAGCAGCTTGGGTGAGAGAACGAACACCGGGGAGCTGTTTTTT
TRBJ2-7,.,TRBV7-8,TRBD2,CASSLRAGLAGVSYEQYF,TGTGCCAGCAGCTTACGGGCGGGACTAGCGGGGGTTTCCTACGAGCAGTACTTC
TRBJ1-1,.,TRBV6-5,.,CASSYQMNTEAFF,TGTGCCAGCAGTTACCAGATGAACACTGAAGCTTTCTTT
TRBJ2-1,.,TRBV12-2,.,CASRLAVHGGSSYNEQFF,TGTGCAAGTCGCTTAGCGGTTCACGGGGGTAGCTCCTACAATGAGCAGTTCTTC
TRBJ2-6,.,TRBV6-2/TRBV6-3,TRBD1,CASSGKPGQVTSGANVLTF,TGTGCCAGCAGTGGTAAACCGGGACAGGTGACCTCTGGGGCCAACGTCCTGACTTTC
TRBJ1-1,.,TRBV6-4,.,CASRLDEAGNTEAFF,TGTGCCAGCAGGCTAGACGAGGCCGGGAACACTGAAGCTTTCTTT
TRBJ2-5,once,TRBV11-1,TRBD1,CASSPRGKTETQYF,TGTGCCAGCAGCCCCAGGGGGAAGACAGAGACCCAGTACTTC
TRBJ2-1,once,TRBV27,TRBD2,CASRYGTSGGYEQFF,TGTGCCAGCAGATACGGGACTAGCGGGGGCTATGAGCAGTTCTTC
TRBJ2-1,.,TRBV12-3/TRBV12-4,.,CASSPPVLREQFF,TGTGCCAGCAGCCCCCCCGTCCTGCGTGAGCAGTTCTTC
TRBJ2-7,few,TRBV6-5,.,CASRKGWGQYEQYF,TGTGCCAGCAGAAAGGGGTGGGGTCAGTACGAGCAGTACTTC